A selection of T cell receptor beta chains follows, all from one sample in a study of T cell responses to AZD1222 COVID-19 vaccine. This table comes from immunoSEQ multiplex PCR, and its TCRdb copy is limited to in-frame clones, with some not included. The sample holds 110,000 to 150,000 clones, roughly nine tenths seen once. The source material was peripheral blood, sampled on day 0 of AZD1222 vaccination. Receptors originate from an adult in good health. The CDR3 runs from the conserved cysteine through the conserved F or W. The order of the fields is D gene, clone size, V gene, J gene, CDR3 length, CDR3 protein, CDR3 DNA. The D gene is left open where the match is weak. Clone size is stated in some rows and not others, as once, few, many or a class when expanded.

d_call: TRBD1
clone_size: .
v_call: TRBV30
j_call: TRBJ1-2
cdr3_length: 14
cdr3_aa: CAWIRQGAGSGYTF
cdr3_nt: TGTGCCTGGATCAGACAGGGGGCCGGGAGCGGCTACACCTTC

d_call: .
clone_size: once
v_call: TRBV12-3/TRBV12-4
j_call: TRBJ1-1
cdr3_length: 13
cdr3_aa: CASSQTGSTEAFF
cdr3_nt: TGTGCCAGCAGCCAAACAGGTTCCACTGAAGCTTTCTTT

d_call: .
clone_size: .
v_call: TRBV28
j_call: TRBJ1-4
cdr3_length: 13
cdr3_aa: CASSSRFDEKLFF
cdr3_nt: TGTGCCAGCAGTTCCCGATTTGATGAAAAACTGTTTTTT

d_call: .
clone_size: .
v_call: TRBV27
j_call: TRBJ1-5
cdr3_length: 15
cdr3_aa: CASRQSRGTHQPQHF
cdr3_nt: TGTGCCAGCAGACAATCCAGGGGAACCCATCAGCCCCAGCATTTT

d_call: .
clone_size: few
v_call: TRBV19
j_call: TRBJ1-5
cdr3_length: 13
cdr3_aa: CASKGKIDQPQHF
cdr3_nt: TGTGCCAGTAAGGGAAAGATAGATCAGCCCCAGCATTTT

d_call: .
clone_size: .
v_call: TRBV7-6
j_call: TRBJ1-3
cdr3_length: 15
cdr3_aa: CASSLTANSGNTIYF
cdr3_nt: TGTGCCAGCAGCTTAACGGCGAACTCTGGAAACACCATATATTTT

d_call: TRBD1
clone_size: once
v_call: TRBV9
j_call: TRBJ2-7
cdr3_length: 15
cdr3_aa: CASTRTGLGTYEQYF
cdr3_nt: TGTGCCAGCACCCGGACAGGGTTAGGTACCTACGAGCAGTACTTC

d_call: .
clone_size: .
v_call: TRBV19
j_call: TRBJ2-3
cdr3_length: 14
cdr3_aa: CASSRTEPPDTQYF
cdr3_nt: TGTGCCAGTAGTCGTACAGAGCCACCAGATACGCAGTATTTT

d_call: TRBD1
clone_size: few
v_call: TRBV2
j_call: TRBJ1-2
cdr3_length: 14
cdr3_aa: CASTGQGAYYGYTF
cdr3_nt: TGTGCCAGCACCGGACAGGGGGCGTACTATGGCTACACCTTC

d_call: .
clone_size: .
v_call: TRBV30
j_call: TRBJ2-1
cdr3_length: 12
cdr3_aa: CAWSRKDNEQFF
cdr3_nt: TGTGCCTGGAGCCGGAAGGACAATGAGCAGTTCTTC

d_call: .
clone_size: once
v_call: TRBV7-9
j_call: TRBJ2-6
cdr3_length: 12
cdr3_aa: CASSSGANVLTF
cdr3_nt: TGTGCCAGCAGCTCTGGGGCCAACGTCCTGACTTTC

d_call: TRBD1
clone_size: .
v_call: TRBV3-1/TRBV3-2
j_call: TRBJ1-1
cdr3_length: 17
cdr3_aa: CASSHYRQGRTGTEAFF
cdr3_nt: TGTGCCAGCAGCCATTATCGACAGGGGAGGACGGGCACTGAAGCTTTCTTT

d_call: .
clone_size: .
v_call: TRBV11-2
j_call: TRBJ2-1
cdr3_length: 13
cdr3_aa: CASNHGARNEQFF
cdr3_nt: TGTGCCAGCAATCATGGGGCCCGCAATGAGCAGTTCTTC

d_call: .
clone_size: .
v_call: TRBV5-1
j_call: TRBJ1-2
cdr3_length: 12
cdr3_aa: CASSLEGDGYTF
cdr3_nt: TGCGCCAGCAGCTTGGAAGGGGACGGCTACACCTTC

d_call: TRBD2
clone_size: .
v_call: TRBV27
j_call: TRBJ2-7
cdr3_length: 15
cdr3_aa: CASSPVGLAGDEQYF
cdr3_nt: TGTGCCAGCAGCCCCGTGGGACTAGCGGGGGATGAGCAGTACTTC

d_call: .
clone_size: .
v_call: TRBV19
j_call: TRBJ2-3
cdr3_length: 12
cdr3_aa: CASSIRRDTQYF
cdr3_nt: TGTGCCAGTAGTATTAGGAGGGATACGCAGTATTTT

d_call: .
clone_size: few
v_call: TRBV25-1
j_call: TRBJ1-1
cdr3_length: 15
cdr3_aa: CASSDPVTGSTEAFF
cdr3_nt: TGTGCCAGCAGTGACCCCGTCACAGGGTCCACTGAAGCTTTCTTT

d_call: .
clone_size: once
v_call: TRBV19
j_call: TRBJ1-2
cdr3_length: 14
cdr3_aa: CASRIDSTNYGYTF
cdr3_nt: TGTGCCAGTAGGATCGACAGTACTAACTATGGCTACACCTTC

d_call: .
clone_size: .
v_call: TRBV6-5
j_call: TRBJ1-1
cdr3_length: 14
cdr3_aa: CASSSYRSNTEAFF
cdr3_nt: TGTGCCAGCAGTTCCTACAGGAGTAACACTGAAGCTTTCTTT

d_call: .
clone_size: once
v_call: TRBV29-1
j_call: TRBJ1-3
cdr3_length: 11
cdr3_aa: CSVTWGNTIYF
cdr3_nt: TGCAGCGTTACCTGGGGAAACACCATATATTTT

d_call: .
clone_size: .
v_call: TRBV7-9
j_call: TRBJ1-5
cdr3_length: 14
cdr3_aa: CASSLRGGAEPQHF
cdr3_nt: TGTGCCAGCAGCTTAAGGGGTGGGGCGGAGCCCCAGCATTTT

d_call: .
clone_size: .
v_call: TRBV28
j_call: TRBJ2-1
cdr3_length: 15
cdr3_aa: CASSLAPTSYNEQFF
cdr3_nt: TGTGCCAGCAGTTTAGCGCCCACCTCCTACAATGAGCAGTTCTTC

d_call: TRBD1
clone_size: .
v_call: TRBV9
j_call: TRBJ1-2
cdr3_length: 14
cdr3_aa: CASSVGGQDYGYTF
cdr3_nt: TGTGCCAGCAGCGTAGGGGGACAGGACTATGGCTACACCTTC

d_call: TRBD2
clone_size: .
v_call: TRBV19
j_call: TRBJ2-1
cdr3_length: 15
cdr3_aa: CASRRLGTSGYEQFF
cdr3_nt: TGTGCCAGTAGACGACTTGGGACTAGCGGCTATGAGCAGTTCTTC

d_call: .
clone_size: once
v_call: TRBV20-1
j_call: TRBJ2-6
cdr3_length: 15
cdr3_aa: CSASNSLSGANVLTF
cdr3_nt: TGCAGTGCTAGTAATTCTCTCTCTGGGGCCAACGTCCTGACTTTC

d_call: TRBD2
clone_size: .
v_call: TRBV5-1
j_call: TRBJ2-1
cdr3_length: 16
cdr3_aa: CASSLLAGGISNEQFF
cdr3_nt: TGCGCCAGCAGCTTACTAGCGGGAGGGATTTCGAATGAGCAGTTCTTC

d_call: .
clone_size: once
v_call: TRBV5-1
j_call: TRBJ1-1
cdr3_length: 13
cdr3_aa: CASSFSGNTEAFF
cdr3_nt: TGCGCCAGCAGCTTTTCGGGGAACACTGAAGCTTTCTTT

d_call: TRBD2
clone_size: .
v_call: TRBV6-5
j_call: TRBJ2-1
cdr3_length: 15
cdr3_aa: CASSPAGGYYNEQFF
cdr3_nt: TGTGCCAGCAGCCCAGCGGGGGGGTACTACAATGAGCAGTTCTTC

d_call: .
clone_size: .
v_call: TRBV11-3
j_call: TRBJ2-2
cdr3_length: 12
cdr3_aa: CASRSSTGELFF
cdr3_nt: TGTGCCAGCAGATCCAGCACCGGGGAGCTGTTTTTT

d_call: .
clone_size: .
v_call: TRBV7-2
j_call: TRBJ1-2
cdr3_length: 17
cdr3_aa: CASSLPRPPDTYYGYTF
cdr3_nt: TGTGCCAGCAGCTTACCCCGACCCCCGGACACTTACTATGGCTACACCTTC

d_call: .
clone_size: .
v_call: TRBV6-5
j_call: TRBJ2-5
cdr3_length: 13
cdr3_aa: CASSFSGGETQYF
cdr3_nt: TGTGCCAGCAGTTTTTCAGGGGGGGAGACCCAGTACTTC

d_call: .
clone_size: few
v_call: TRBV28
j_call: TRBJ2-7
cdr3_length: 15
cdr3_aa: CASSSAGTGPYEQYF
cdr3_nt: TGTGCCAGCAGTTCTGCCGGGACTGGGCCCTACGAGCAGTACTTC

d_call: .
clone_size: .
v_call: TRBV2
j_call: TRBJ1-5
cdr3_length: 14
cdr3_aa: CASSEKYSNQPQHF
cdr3_nt: TGTGCCAGCAGTGAAAAGTATAGCAATCAGCCCCAGCATTTT

d_call: .
clone_size: .
v_call: TRBV27
j_call: TRBJ2-1
cdr3_length: 14
cdr3_aa: CASSPYQGGNEQFF
cdr3_nt: TGTGCCAGCAGTCCCTACCAGGGGGGCAATGAGCAGTTCTTC

d_call: .
clone_size: .
v_call: TRBV3-1/TRBV3-2
j_call: TRBJ1-3
cdr3_length: 16
cdr3_aa: CASSPHRQYSGNTIYF
cdr3_nt: TGTGCCAGCAGCCCCCATCGCCAGTACTCTGGAAACACCATATATTTT

d_call: .
clone_size: .
v_call: TRBV15
j_call: TRBJ2-3
cdr3_length: 14
cdr3_aa: CATSRVVAADTQYF
cdr3_nt: TGTGCCACCAGCAGAGTCGTAGCGGCGGATACGCAGTATTTT

d_call: .
clone_size: .
v_call: TRBV28
j_call: TRBJ2-5
cdr3_length: 15
cdr3_aa: CASNAPSRGSETQYF
cdr3_nt: TGTGCCAGCAACGCCCCCTCGAGGGGTTCCGAGACCCAGTACTTC

d_call: TRBD1
clone_size: .
v_call: TRBV4-2
j_call: TRBJ2-5
cdr3_length: 16
cdr3_aa: CASSLMTGSVTETQYF
cdr3_nt: TGTGCCAGCAGCCTGATGACAGGGAGCGTGACAGAGACCCAGTACTTC

d_call: .
clone_size: .
v_call: TRBV6-5
j_call: TRBJ1-5
cdr3_length: 11
cdr3_aa: CASGRNQPQHF
cdr3_nt: TGTGCCAGCGGCCGCAATCAGCCCCAGCATTTT

d_call: TRBD1
clone_size: .
v_call: TRBV9
j_call: TRBJ2-7
cdr3_length: 14
cdr3_aa: CASSVGGQGDEQYF
cdr3_nt: TGTGCCAGCAGCGTAGGAGGCCAGGGGGACGAGCAGTACTTC

d_call: TRBD1
clone_size: once
v_call: TRBV3-1/TRBV3-2
j_call: TRBJ2-7
cdr3_length: 16
cdr3_aa: CASSQNIGTGIYEQYF
cdr3_nt: TGTGCCAGCAGCCAAAATATAGGGACAGGGATTTACGAGCAGTACTTC

d_call: .
clone_size: .
v_call: TRBV30
j_call: TRBJ2-7
cdr3_length: 12
cdr3_aa: CAWSTHGYEQYF
cdr3_nt: TGTGCCTGGAGTACGCACGGCTACGAGCAGTACTTC

d_call: .
clone_size: .
v_call: TRBV3-1/TRBV3-2
j_call: TRBJ1-1
cdr3_length: 13
cdr3_aa: CASSHRTAVEAFF
cdr3_nt: TGTGCCAGCAGCCACCGGACAGCCGTTGAAGCTTTCTTT

d_call: TRBD2
clone_size: .
v_call: TRBV7-9
j_call: TRBJ2-7
cdr3_length: 14
cdr3_aa: CASSLSSGSGEQYF
cdr3_nt: TGTGCCAGCAGCTTATCTAGCGGGAGTGGCGAGCAGTACTTC

d_call: TRBD1
clone_size: once
v_call: TRBV7-9
j_call: TRBJ1-2
cdr3_length: 19
cdr3_aa: CASSLSAAAGGLGNYGYTF
cdr3_nt: TGTGCCAGCAGCTTAAGTGCAGCGGCAGGGGGCTTGGGAAACTATGGCTACACCTTC

d_call: .
clone_size: .
v_call: TRBV15
j_call: TRBJ1-2
cdr3_length: 14
cdr3_aa: CATSIRTAKEGYTF
cdr3_nt: TGTGCCACCTCGATCAGGACAGCCAAGGAGGGCTACACCTTC

d_call: .
clone_size: .
v_call: TRBV4-1
j_call: TRBJ1-6
cdr3_length: 15
cdr3_aa: CASSSLRERNSPLHF
cdr3_nt: TGCGCCAGCAGCAGCCTGAGGGAGCGTAATTCACCCCTCCACTTT

d_call: TRBD2
clone_size: .
v_call: TRBV5-6
j_call: TRBJ2-1
cdr3_length: 14
cdr3_aa: CASILTSGRNEQFF
cdr3_nt: TGTGCCAGCATCCTGACTAGCGGGAGAAATGAGCAGTTCTTC

d_call: .
clone_size: .
v_call: TRBV28
j_call: TRBJ1-4
cdr3_length: 12
cdr3_aa: CASSPPRGKLFF
cdr3_nt: TGTGCCAGCAGCCCACCTCGGGGAAAACTGTTTTTT

d_call: .
clone_size: .
v_call: TRBV21-1
j_call: TRBJ1-2
cdr3_length: 14
cdr3_aa: CASSIHRGGYGYTF
cdr3_nt: TGTGCCAGCAGCATACACAGGGGCGGGTATGGCTACACCTTC

d_call: .
clone_size: .
v_call: TRBV18
j_call: TRBJ2-2
cdr3_length: 15
cdr3_aa: CASSRGLRNTGELFF
cdr3_nt: TGTGCCAGCTCACGGGGATTACGGAACACCGGGGAGCTGTTTTTT